This T cell receptor beta chain originates from a study of T cell repertoires in cytomegalovirus infection. Study at large: Recently identified HLA-C-restricted CMV epitopes were used, and well-studied HLA-B-restricted CMV epitopes were used as well. Public TCR beta signature analysis indicated the presence of both CMV infection and matching HLA type.

As for this clonotype: Its cognate antigen is unknown.

One entry per CDR3 protein results from TCRdb running MiXCR on the reads. The sample lists hundreds of thousands of distinct CDR3 sequences, roughly 33% seen once, with approximately 18% in the top ten. Broader study findings: Frequencies of public TCR beta families were cumulated, and this identified carriers of CMV plus the relevant HLA. What dominated the ex vivo response were HLA-C-restricted CMV-specific TCR beta clonotypes.

Trimming removed 7 bases at V and 4 bases at J, with 14 bases between. This CDR3 has 14 residues. V is TRBV12-3 or TRBV12-4 and J is TRBJ1-5; TRBD1 is a possible D gene (5 bases). The sequences come from cultured PBMCs, collected from culture after CMV antigen stimulation. This receptor was taken from a human donor in good health (CMV status not recorded). Some clones in this sample may be carry-over from other donors' samples. CDR3 loop: CASNLQGLNQPQHF. CDR3 nucleotide sequence: TGTGCCAGCAACCTTCAGGGACTTAATCAGCCCCAGCATTTT.